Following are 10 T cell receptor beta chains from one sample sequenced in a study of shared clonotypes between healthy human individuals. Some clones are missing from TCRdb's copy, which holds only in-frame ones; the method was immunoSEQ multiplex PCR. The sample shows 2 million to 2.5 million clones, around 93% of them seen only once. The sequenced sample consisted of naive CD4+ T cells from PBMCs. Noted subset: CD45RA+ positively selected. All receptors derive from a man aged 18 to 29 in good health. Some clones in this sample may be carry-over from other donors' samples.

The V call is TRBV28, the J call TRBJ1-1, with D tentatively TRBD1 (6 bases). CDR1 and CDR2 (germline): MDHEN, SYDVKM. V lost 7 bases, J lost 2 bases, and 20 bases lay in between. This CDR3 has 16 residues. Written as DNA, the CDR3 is TGTGCCAGCACCCGGGGGGGCCCCATACGAAACACTGAAGCTTTCTTT. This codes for CASTRGGPIRNTEAFF. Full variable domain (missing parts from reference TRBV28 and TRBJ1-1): DVKVTQSSRYLVKRTGEKVFLECVQDMDHENMFWYRQDPGLGLRLIYFSYDVKMKEKGDIPEGYSVSREKKERFSLILESASTNQTSMYLCASTRGGPIRNTEAFFGQGTRLTVV.

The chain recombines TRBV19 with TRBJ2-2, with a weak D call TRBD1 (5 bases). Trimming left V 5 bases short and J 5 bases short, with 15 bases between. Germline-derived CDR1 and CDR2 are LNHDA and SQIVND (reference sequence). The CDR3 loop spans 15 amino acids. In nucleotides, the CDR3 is TGTGCCAGTAGTGCCCAGACAGTATCTACCGGGGAGCTGTTTTTT. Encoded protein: CASSAQTVSTGELFF.

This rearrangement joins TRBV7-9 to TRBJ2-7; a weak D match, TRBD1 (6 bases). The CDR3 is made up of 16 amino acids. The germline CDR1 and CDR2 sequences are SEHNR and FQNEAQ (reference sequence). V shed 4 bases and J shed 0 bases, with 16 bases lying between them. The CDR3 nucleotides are TGTGCCAGCAGCTCAAGGCAGGGGTCAAGCTCCTACGAGCAGTACTTC. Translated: CASSSRQGSSSYEQYF.

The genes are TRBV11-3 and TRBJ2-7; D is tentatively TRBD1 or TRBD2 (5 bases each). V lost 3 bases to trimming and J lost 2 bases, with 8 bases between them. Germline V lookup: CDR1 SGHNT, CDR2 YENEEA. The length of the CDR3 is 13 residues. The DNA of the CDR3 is TGTGCCAGCAGCTTCGGGGCAGCCTACGAGCAGTACTTC. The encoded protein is CASSFGAAYEQYF.

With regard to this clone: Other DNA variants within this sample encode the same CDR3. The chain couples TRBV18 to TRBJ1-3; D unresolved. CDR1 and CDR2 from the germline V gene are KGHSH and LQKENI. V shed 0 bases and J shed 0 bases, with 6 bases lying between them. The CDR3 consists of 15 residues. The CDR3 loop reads CASSPPGVSGNTIYF. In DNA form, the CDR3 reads TGTGCCAGCTCACCACCGGGAGTCTCTGGAAACACCATATATTTT.

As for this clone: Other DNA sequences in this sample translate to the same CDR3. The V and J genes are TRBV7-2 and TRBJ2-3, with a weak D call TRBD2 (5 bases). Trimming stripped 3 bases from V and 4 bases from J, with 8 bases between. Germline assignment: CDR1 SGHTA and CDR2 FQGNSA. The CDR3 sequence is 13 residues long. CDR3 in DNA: TGTGCCAGCAGCTTCGGAGGTTCAGATACGCAGTATTTT. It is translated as CASSFGGSDTQYF.

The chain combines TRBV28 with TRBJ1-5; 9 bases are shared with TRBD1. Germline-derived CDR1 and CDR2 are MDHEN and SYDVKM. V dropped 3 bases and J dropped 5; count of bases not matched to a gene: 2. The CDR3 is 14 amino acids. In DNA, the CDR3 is TGTGCCAGCAGTTTCGGGACAGGGTATCAGCCCCAGCATTTT. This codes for CASSFGTGYQPQHF. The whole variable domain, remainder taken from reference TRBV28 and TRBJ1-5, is DVKVTQSSRYLVKRTGEKVFLECVQDMDHENMFWYRQDPGLGLRLIYFSYDVKMKEKGDIPEGYSVSREKKERFSLILESASTNQTSMYLCASSFGTGYQPQHFGDGTRLSIL.

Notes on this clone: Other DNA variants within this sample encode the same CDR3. Here the CDR3 DNA reads TGTGCCAGTAGTATCGGGCAGGGTGGATCCTATGGCTACACCTTC. As protein: CASSIGQGGSYGYTF. The chain employs TRBV19 and TRBJ1-2; tentatively, D is TRBD1 (5 bases). Trimming removed 3 bases from V and 4 bases from J, with 15 bases in between. CDR1 is LNHDA, CDR2 SQIVND, per germline (reference sequence). The CDR3 has 15 amino acids.

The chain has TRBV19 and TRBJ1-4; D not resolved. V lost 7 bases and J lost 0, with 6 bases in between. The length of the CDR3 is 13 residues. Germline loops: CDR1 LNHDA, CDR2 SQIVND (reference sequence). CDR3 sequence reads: CASTSATNEKLFF. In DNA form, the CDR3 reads TGTGCCAGTACCTCAGCAACTAATGAAAAACTGTTTTTT.

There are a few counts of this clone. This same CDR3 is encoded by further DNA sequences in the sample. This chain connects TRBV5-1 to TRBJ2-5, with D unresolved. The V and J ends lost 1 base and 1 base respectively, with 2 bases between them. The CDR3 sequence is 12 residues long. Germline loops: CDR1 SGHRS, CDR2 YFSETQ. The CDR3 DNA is TGCGCCAGCAGCTTGCTCCAAGAGACCCAGTACTTC. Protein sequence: CASSLLQETQYF.